The 22 T cell receptor beta chains listed next were all sequenced from one sample in a study of blood T cell repertoires in COVID-19. Method: immunoSEQ multiplex PCR; TCRdb's copy keeps in-frame clones and lacks some. There are roughly 260,000 clones in the sample; roughly nine tenths occur only once, and roughly 9.8% lies in the top ten. Input material: peripheral blood. Receptors were obtained from a man aged 40-49 years who had recovered from COVID-19.

CDR3 coding DNA: TGTGCCAGCAGTTCGACAGGTCGCCTGGGAGGCTACACCTTC. It codes for CASSSTGRLGGYTF. The J gene is TRBJ1-2, the V gene TRBV6-5; D may be TRBD1 (6 bases). This CDR3 region has 14 residues. The V and J ends lost 4 bases and 8 bases respectively, with 17 bases between them. Germline V gives CDR1 MNHEY, CDR2 SVGAGI.

The gene calls are TRBV7-9 and TRBJ2-3, with D possibly TRBD1 on 5 matching bases. The CDR3 runs to 14 residues. The germline V and J ends were trimmed by 0 bases and 5 bases, with 9 bases remaining between them. The germline gives CDR1 SEHNR, CDR2 FQNEAQ (reference sequence). The CDR3 loop is CASSLAGAKDTQYF. CDR3 coding DNA: TGTGCCAGCAGCTTAGCAGGGGCGAAAGATACGCAGTATTTT.

This rearrangement joins TRBV7-3 to TRBJ2-3; the match to TRBD2 covers 14 bases. Germline trimming cut 5 bases from V and 5 bases from J; bases unmatched to any gene: 3. The CDR3 consists of 15 residues. Germline lookup yields CDR1 SGHTA and CDR2 FQGTGA. CDR3 sequence: CASSRGLAGGDTQYF. In DNA form, the CDR3 reads TGTGCCAGCAGCCGCGGACTAGCGGGAGGAGATACGCAGTATTTT.

The gene calls are TRBV7-8 and TRBJ2-7, with D perhaps TRBD2 (5 bases). CDR3 length: 14 residues. Germline V lookup: CDR1 SGHVS, CDR2 FQNEAQ. V was pared by 2 bases and J by 0 bases, with 8 bases between. The CDR3 nucleotides are TGTGCCAGCAGCTTACTAGGACTCTCCTACGAGCAGTACTTC. Protein: CASSLLGLSYEQYF.

The rearrangement links TRBV6-2 or TRBV6-3 to TRBJ2-7, with 7 bases identical to TRBD2. The V segment lost 5 bases and the J segment 4 bases; nucleotides outside the gene matches: 8. The germline CDR1 and CDR2 sequences are MNHEY and SVGEGT. The CDR3 sequence is 14 residues long. The CDR3 bases are TGTGCCAGCAGTCTTACTAGCGCCCGATACGAGCAGTACTTC. Its translation: CASSLTSARYEQYF.

J is TRBJ2-7 and V is TRBV13; possible D gene TRBD2, 5 bases. The V gene lost 4 bases and the J gene lost 2 bases, with 15 bases spanning the gap. The CDR3 runs to 15 residues. The germline gives CDR1 PRHDT, CDR2 FYEKMQ (reference sequence). The CDR3 loop is CASSSAPTTTYEQYF. In DNA form, the CDR3 reads TGTGCCAGCAGCTCGGCCCCGACTACCACCTACGAGCAGTACTTC. Based on the CDR3 plus reference TRBV13 and TRBJ2-7, the full variable domain is AAGVIQSPRHLIKEKRETATLKCYPIPRHDTVYWYQQGPGQDPQFLISFYEKMQSDKGSIPDRFSAQQFSDYHSELNMSSLELGDSALYFCASSSAPTTTYEQYFGPGTRLTVT.

The chain is built from TRBV6-5 and TRBJ2-7; TRBD1 matches at 8 bases. V trimming: 5 bases; J trimming: 1 base; junction bases outside the gene matches: 4. This CDR3 is built from 14 residues. Germline CDR1 and CDR2: MNHEY and SVGAGI. The DNA of the CDR3 is TGTGCCAGCAGTAGACAGGGGAGTTCCTACGAGCAGTACTTC. It yields the protein CASSRQGSSYEQYF.

The rearrangement links TRBV4-1 to TRBJ2-7; perhaps TRBD1 as D (5 bases). Trimming took off 5 bases at V and 3 bases at J, with 20 bases between the two ends. CDR3 size: 16 residues. In germline, CDR1 is MGHRA, CDR2 YSYEKL. In nucleotides, the CDR3 is TGCGCCAGCAGCTTAAACCCGATTCAGGGCAGCTACGAGCAGTACTTC. This sequence encodes CASSLNPIQGSYEQYF.

The chain carries TRBV7-9 and TRBJ1-2, with D maybe TRBD1 (5 bases). The CDR3 is 14 residues long. Trimming took 3 bases from V and 4 from J, leaving 12 bases between them. Germline assignment: CDR1 SEHNR and CDR2 FQNEAQ (reference sequence). The CDR3 reads CASSFPDKTYGYTF. CDR3 in DNA: TGTGCCAGCAGCTTCCCGGACAAGACCTATGGCTACACCTTC.

The chain combines TRBV7-2 with TRBJ1-5; maybe TRBD1 (5 bases). V gave up 5 bases and J gave up 7 bases, with 12 bases separating them. Per germline, CDR1 SGHTA and CDR2 FQGNSA. This CDR3 is 13 amino acids long. The CDR3 sequence is CASSTHGGQPQHF. CDR3 DNA: TGTGCCAGCAGCACTCACGGGGGGCAGCCCCAGCATTTT.

The chain links TRBV11-2 to TRBJ1-1; D is uncertain. With 3 bases removed from V and 6 bases from J, the gap between germline ends came to 17 bases. The CDR3 runs 15 residues. The germline CDR1 and CDR2 sequences are SGHAT and FQNNGV. The CDR3 bases are TGTGCCAGCAGCTTTCCTAAGCCCCGCGGGGCTGAAGCTTTCTTT. Translation gives CASSFPKPRGAEAFF.

The V call is TRBV27, the J call TRBJ1-4; TRBD1 matches 10 bases. This CDR3 comprises 13 residues. The trim removed 5 bases at V and 8 bases at J, leaving 2 bases unmatched. Germline-derived CDR1 and CDR2 are MNHEY and SMNVEV (reference sequence). Written as DNA, the CDR3 is TGTGCCAGCAGTCGACAGGGGGCCGAAAAACTGTTTTTT. Its translation: CASSRQGAEKLFF.

In this sample, this clone turned up a few times. The rearrangement links TRBV25-1 to TRBJ1-2; TRBD1 aligns across 9 bases. J was trimmed by 5 bases and V by 2 bases; bases with no gene match: 3. CDR1 is MGHDK and CDR2 is SYGVNS in the germline V gene. This CDR3 comprises 14 residues. CDR3 sequence: CASSEPGTGYGYTF. The CDR3 DNA reads as TGTGCCAGCAGTGAACCTGGGACAGGGTATGGCTACACCTTC.

V and J are TRBV12-5 and TRBJ1-6, with D unresolved. The CDR3 has 15 amino acids. Germline lookup yields CDR1 LGHNT and CDR2 FRNRAP. V lost 2 bases and J 7 bases, leaving 12 bases between the germline ends. The CDR3: CASGLRARVNSPLHF. CDR3 nucleotide sequence: TGTGCTAGTGGTTTGAGGGCGCGGGTGAATTCACCCCTCCACTTT.

The rearrangement joins TRBV10-2 to TRBJ2-1; 11 bases match TRBD2. V trimming: 2 bases; J trimming: 3 bases; junction bases outside the gene matches: 3. CDR1 and CDR2 from the germline V gene are WSHSY and SAAADI. The length of the CDR3 is 16 residues. The CDR3: CASSEGLAGGYNEQFF. CDR3 bases: TGCGCCAGCAGTGAGGGGCTAGCGGGGGGCTACAATGAGCAGTTCTTC.

In nucleotides, the CDR3 is TGCGCCAGCAGTCGGGGAGGGGGACAGGGGAGTTTAGAAGAGACCCAGTACTTC. Protein sequence: CASSRGGGQGSLEETQYF. The chain combines TRBV4-3 with TRBJ2-5; TRBD1 matches at 10 bases. V lost 6 bases and J lost 3; bases outside the gene matches: 16. CDR1 LGHNA and CDR2 YSLEER come from the germline V gene. CDR3 length: 18 amino acids.

The genes are TRBV16 and TRBJ1-1, with D perhaps matching TRBD1 (5 bases). The CDR3 length is 14 residues. The germline V and J ends were trimmed by 6 bases and 4 bases, with 15 bases remaining between them. The germline CDR1 and CDR2 sequences are KGHSY and FQNENV. CDR3 region: CASSSRGIITEAFF. CDR3 in DNA: TGTGCCAGCAGTTCTCGGGGGATAATCACTGAAGCTTTCTTT. Full variable domain (rest looked up from reference TRBV16 and TRBJ1-1): GEEVAQTPKHLVRGEGQKAKLYCAPIKGHSYVFWYQQVLKNEFKFLISFQNENVFDETGMPKERFSAKCLPNSPCSLEIQATKLEDSAVYFCASSSRGIITEAFFGQGTRLTVV.

This chain joins TRBV19 and TRBJ2-1; D might be TRBD2 (6 bases). V lost 3 bases and J lost 2, with 11 bases in between. Germline V gene lookup returns CDR1 LNHDA and CDR2 SQIVND (reference sequence). This CDR3 has 15 amino acids. The CDR3 DNA is TGTGCCAGTAGTATGGGCGGGGCCACCTACAATGAGCAGTTCTTC. It specifies CASSMGGATYNEQFF.

The CDR3 DNA reads as TGTGCCAGCAGTTCCTATAGTTGGCAGGGGGTCCACTTT. Its protein is CASSSYSWQGVHF. The genes are TRBV12-3 or TRBV12-4 and TRBJ1-6; 7 bases are a match to TRBD1. CDR3 length equals 13 residues. V gave up 4 bases and J gave up 17 bases; unmatched junction bases: 11.

The rearrangement uses TRBV9 and TRBJ2-3; D unresolved. Germline CDR1 is SGDLS and CDR2 is YYNGEE. The germline V and J ends were trimmed by 0 bases and 4 bases, with 9 bases remaining between them. This CDR3 is 14 amino acids long. The CDR3 reads CASSVETTADTQYF. The CDR3 DNA sequence: TGTGCCAGCAGCGTAGAGACAACGGCAGATACGCAGTATTTT.

The genes are TRBV5-6 and TRBJ1-3, with D uncertain. The CDR3 covers 14 residues. CDR1 is SGHDT and CDR2 is YYEEEE in the germline V gene. Deletions cut 3 bases from V and 0 bases from J, with 7 bases between. The CDR3 DNA is TGTGCCAGCAGCTGGGCCCCCTCTGGAAACACCATATATTTT. Protein: CASSWAPSGNTIYF.

The gene calls are TRBV10-3 and TRBJ1-2; D unclear. Trimming stripped 6 bases from V and 2 bases from J, with 4 bases between. Germline loops: CDR1 ENHRY, CDR2 SYGVKD. The CDR3 sequence is 11 residues long. The CDR3 DNA sequence: TGTGCCATCAGCCCAAACTATGGCTACACCTTC. Translating gives CAISPNYGYTF.